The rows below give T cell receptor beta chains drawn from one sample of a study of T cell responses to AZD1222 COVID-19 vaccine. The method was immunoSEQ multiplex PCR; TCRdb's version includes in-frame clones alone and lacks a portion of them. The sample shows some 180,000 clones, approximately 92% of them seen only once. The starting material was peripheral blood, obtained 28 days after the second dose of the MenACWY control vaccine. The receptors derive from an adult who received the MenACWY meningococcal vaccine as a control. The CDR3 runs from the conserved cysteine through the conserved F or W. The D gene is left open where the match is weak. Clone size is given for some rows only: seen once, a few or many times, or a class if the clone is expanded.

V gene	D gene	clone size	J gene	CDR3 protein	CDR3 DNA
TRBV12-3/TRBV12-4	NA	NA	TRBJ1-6	CATREGMGTPLHF	TGTGCCACGCGCGAAGGAATGGGGACACCCCTCCACTTT
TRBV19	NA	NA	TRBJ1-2	CASSIGFGNMGYTF	TGTGCCAGTAGTATAGGTTTCGGCAATATGGGCTACACCTTC
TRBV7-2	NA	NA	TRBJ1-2	CASSSSSGAGYGYTF	TGTGCCAGCAGCTCGTCCAGCGGGGCCGGGTATGGCTACACCTTC
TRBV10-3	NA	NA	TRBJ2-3	CAISSLHWSTDTQYF	TGTGCCATCAGTTCACTCCACTGGAGCACAGATACGCAGTATTTT
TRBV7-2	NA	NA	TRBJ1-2	CASSLGPRDVNYGYTF	TGTGCCAGCAGCTTAGGACCCAGGGATGTCAACTATGGCTACACCTTC
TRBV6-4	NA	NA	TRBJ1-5	CASSGQVNQPQHF	TGTGCCAGCAGTGGACAGGTAAATCAGCCCCAGCATTTT
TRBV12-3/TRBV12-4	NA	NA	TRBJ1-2	CASSSGTHDGYTF	TGTGCCAGCAGCTCCGGGACCCACGATGGCTACACCTTC
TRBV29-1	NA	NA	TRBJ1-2	CSAAGAGLKDGYTF	TGCAGCGCAGCGGGGGCGGGGCTCAAGGATGGCTACACCTTC
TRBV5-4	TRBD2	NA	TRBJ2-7	CASSEAPFGTSGISYEQYF	TGTGCCAGCAGCGAGGCGCCTTTTGGGACTAGCGGGATCTCCTACGAGCAGTACTTC
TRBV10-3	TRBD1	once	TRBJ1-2	CATRQGNYGYTF	TGTGCCACCCGACAGGGAAACTATGGCTACACCTTC
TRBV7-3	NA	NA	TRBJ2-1	CASSPRTRRTYNEQFF	TGTGCCAGCAGCCCCCGGACCAGGAGAACCTACAATGAGCAGTTCTTC
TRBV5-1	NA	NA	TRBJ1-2	CASSSFRGPVAGYTF	TGCGCCAGCAGCTCATTTAGGGGCCCGGTAGCTGGCTACACCTTC
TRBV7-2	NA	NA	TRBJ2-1	CASSLRNEQFF	TGTGCCAGCAGCTTGCGGAATGAGCAGTTCTTC
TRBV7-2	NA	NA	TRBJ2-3	CASSANTDTQYF	TGTGCCAGCAGCGCCAACACAGATACGCAGTATTTT
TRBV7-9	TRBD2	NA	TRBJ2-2	CASSMSTSANTGELFF	TGTGCCAGCAGCATGTCGACTAGCGCAAACACCGGGGAGCTGTTTTTT
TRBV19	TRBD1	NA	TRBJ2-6	CASSSSGQGFSGANVLTF	TGTGCCAGTAGTTCCTCCGGACAGGGATTCTCTGGGGCCAACGTCCTGACTTTC
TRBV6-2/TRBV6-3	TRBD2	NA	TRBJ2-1	CASSKPGREVFYNEQFF	TGTGCCAGCAGTAAACCGGGGCGGGAGGTATTCTACAATGAGCAGTTCTTC
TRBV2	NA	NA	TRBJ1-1	CASIRVRDTEAFF	TGTGCCAGCATTCGGGTCAGGGACACTGAAGCTTTCTTT
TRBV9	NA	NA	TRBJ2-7	CASSVGDTYEQYF	TGTGCCAGCAGCGTAGGGGACACCTACGAGCAGTACTTC
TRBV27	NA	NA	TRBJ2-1	CASSLSLTARGVF	TGTGCCAGCAGCTTAAGCCTAACGGCTAGAGGGGTCTTC
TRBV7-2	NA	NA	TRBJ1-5	CASSFQGKSSNQPQHF	TGTGCCAGCAGCTTTCAGGGGAAATCTAGCAATCAGCCCCAGCATTTT
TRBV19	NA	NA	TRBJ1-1	CASSIWLTTEAFF	TGTGCCAGTAGTATATGGTTAACGACTGAAGCTTTCTTT
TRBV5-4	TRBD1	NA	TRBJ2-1	CASSPDRGAYNEQFF	TGTGCCAGCAGCCCGGACAGGGGGGCTTACAATGAGCAGTTCTTC
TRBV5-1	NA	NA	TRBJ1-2	CASSSNNYGYTF	TGCGCCAGCAGCTCGAACAACTATGGCTACACCTTC
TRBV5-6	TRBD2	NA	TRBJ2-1	CASSLTSGRTLYNEQFF	TGTGCCAGCAGCTTAACTAGCGGGAGGACGCTTTACAATGAGCAGTTCTTC
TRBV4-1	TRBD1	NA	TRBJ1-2	CASSPGTGGRVDGYTF	TGCGCCAGCAGCCCCGGGACAGGGGGGAGGGTCGATGGCTACACCTTC
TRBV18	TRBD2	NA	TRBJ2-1	CASSPRGLNEQFF	TGTGCCAGCTCACCACGGGGACTAAATGAGCAGTTCTTC